This T cell receptor (beta chain) was identified during a study of identical twins. TCRdb ran MiXCR on the 5' RACE reads and lists one entry per CDR3 protein. The sample carries some 250,000 distinct CDR3 sequences, 6.5% recorded once. This clonotype has just a few counts. The antigen is undetermined. Germline V gene sequence: CDR1 SGHRS, CDR2 YFSETQ. With 0 bases removed from V and 10 bases from J, the gap between germline ends came to 10 bases. The CDR3 totals 12 residues. Findings of the study overall: The study reached conclusions through statistical analysis that was cross-sectional, not following the same donors. For cord blood, abundant beta clonotypes had fewer insertions, unlike memory repertoires, which showed none.

These records were also assigned to another study, of T cells expressing NK-cell markers. From that study: For a handful of donors, the dominant NKG2C+ clonotypes made up about 1.0-8% of their CD8+ T cells.

Input material: CD8+ T cells sorted from blood. The source of this sequence is a woman younger than 35 in good health. The chain is built from TRBV5-1 and TRBJ1-2; D unclear. This CDR3 reads CASSLGNELYTF. The CDR3 coding sequence is TGCGCCAGCAGCTTGGGGAATGAGCTCTACACCTTC.